This TCR beta chain was identified during a study of T cells in Graves' hyperthyroidism and ophthalmopathy. This CDR3 is 16 amino acids long. Per germline, CDR1 SEHNR and CDR2 FQNEAQ (reference sequence). V was pared by 2 bases and J by 1 base, with 2 bases of the junction left unmatched. This clonotype was counted ten times or more. Regions amplified from RNA transcripts were the TCR beta CDR3 regions. The TCR CDR3 first-round RT-PCR relied on the HTBI primer set. TCRdb itself ran the multiplex PCR reads through MiXCR, one entry per CDR3 protein. The sample includes about 540,000 distinct CDR3 sequences, 46% seen only once; the top ten take about 8%.

Material for sequencing was peripheral blood or thyroid tissue (not recorded which). V and J are TRBV7-9 and TRBJ2-2, with 9 bases identical to TRBD1. This sequence was found in a woman aged 18-35 years with Graves' hyperthyroidism. The CDR3: CASSLSDRGNTGELFF. CDR3 coding DNA: TGTGCCAGCAGCTTATCGGACAGGGGGAACACCGGGGAGCTGTTTTTT.